Following are 19 T cell receptor beta chains from one sample sequenced in a study of Graves' ophthalmopathy and Graves' hyperthyroidism. Amplified material comprised TCR beta CDR3 regions derived from RNA transcripts. Second-round multiplex PCR came after first-round RT-PCR with HTBI primers. TCRdb fed the multiplex PCR reads into MiXCR, producing one record per CDR3 protein. The repertoire holds 350,000 or so distinct CDR3 sequences, with roughly 15% as singletons. Sequencing used peripheral blood. The receptors were gathered from an adult man with Graves' ophthalmopathy.

V is TRBV6-5 and J is TRBJ1-2, with 7 positions matching TRBD1. The CDR3 is 14 amino acids. With V trimmed by 2 bases and J by 8 bases, 8 bases remained unmatched. The germline V gene encodes CDR1 MNHEY and CDR2 SVGAGI. DNA for the CDR3: TGTGCCAGCAGTTACGAAAGGGGGCGTGGGGGCTACACCTTC. Its translation is CASSYERGRGGYTF.

This clonotype was seen a single time. The V and J genes are TRBV7-9 and TRBJ2-2; the D gene is possibly TRBD2 (5 bases). Germline CDR1 reads SEHNR; CDR2 reads FQNEAQ (reference sequence). This CDR3 has 14 residues. V gave up 2 bases and J gave up 7 bases, with 11 bases separating them. CDR3: CASSLRDQVGELFF. DNA of the CDR3: TGTGCCAGCAGCTTACGGGATCAGGTCGGGGAGCTGTTTTTT.

This clonotype appeared many times. V is TRBV12-3 or TRBV12-4 and J is TRBJ1-5, with TRBD1 matching 9 bases. J gave up 7 bases and V 5 bases, and 9 bases lay outside the gene matches. This CDR3 region has 15 residues. Written as DNA, the CDR3 is TGTGCCAGCAGTCAACAGGGGGCGAACCGGCAGCCCCAGCATTTT. It translates to CASSQQGANRQPQHF.

Many counts were recorded for this clonotype. The J gene is TRBJ2-6, the V gene TRBV11-1; 7 nucleotides align to TRBD1. This CDR3 has 15 residues. The J segment lost 5 bases and the V segment lost 6 bases, leaving 7 bases of the junction unmatched. Per the germline V gene, CDR1 is SGHAT and CDR2 is FQDESV (reference sequence). The DNA of the CDR3 is TGTGCCAGCAGACCGACAGGGCCTAGGGCCAACGTCCTGACTTTC. This encodes CASRPTGPRANVLTF.

This clonotype was observed a few times. The chain couples TRBV30 to TRBJ2-2; the D is unclear. Trimming pared 4 bases from V and 4 bases from J, leaving 16 bases between. The CDR3 loop spans 15 amino acids. Germline CDR1 is GTSNPN and CDR2 is SVGIG (reference sequence). The CDR3 DNA sequence: TGTGCCTGGACGCCCTCCGGGCTAACCACCGGGGAGCTGTTTTTT. This encodes CAWTPSGLTTGELFF.

This clonotype came up many times. This rearrangement joins TRBV5-1 to TRBJ2-7; possibly TRBD2 for D (5 bases). This CDR3 region has 14 residues. With 4 bases removed from V and 2 bases from J, the gap between germline ends came to 13 bases. CDR1 SGHRS and CDR2 YFSETQ come from the germline V gene. The CDR3 protein is CASSADLGTYEQYF. The CDR3 DNA sequence: TGCGCCAGCAGCGCGGACCTCGGGACCTACGAGCAGTACTTC.

The chain joins TRBV6-1 to TRBJ2-7; 8 nucleotides line up with TRBD2. The CDR3 has 12 residues. J was trimmed by 6 bases and V by 7 bases; bases with no gene match: 5. Germline values: CDR1 MNHNS, CDR2 SASEGT. Here the CDR3 reads CASTYGTSEQYF. The DNA of the CDR3 is TGTGCCAGCACATACGGGACTAGCGAGCAGTACTTC.

This clonotype has a count of ten or more. DNA for the CDR3: TGTGCCACCAGCGGAAAAACACAGGGGGCTCAAGAGACCCAGTACTTC. Translation gives CATSGKTQGAQETQYF. The J gene is TRBJ2-5, the V gene TRBV15; 9 nucleotides agree with TRBD1. J was trimmed by 2 bases and V by 5 bases; bases with no gene match: 9. The germline gives CDR1 LNHNV, CDR2 YYDKDF (reference sequence). The CDR3 runs 16 residues.

This clonotype was seen ten or more times. V usage is TRBV18 and J usage is TRBJ1-2; TRBD1 agrees at 8 bases. In germline, CDR1 is KGHSH, CDR2 LQKENI. J gave up 3 bases and V 4 bases, and 1 base lay outside the gene matches. CDR3 size: 13 residues. CDR3: CASSQGQDYGYTF. CDR3 coding DNA: TGTGCCAGCTCACAGGGACAGGACTATGGCTACACCTTC.

This clonotype has at least ten counts. The chain carries TRBV2 and TRBJ1-1; D possibly corresponds to TRBD1 (5 bases). The length of the CDR3 is 13 residues. Trimming cost V 8 bases and J 1 base, with 11 bases left between them. CDR1 is SNHLY and CDR2 is FYNNEI in the germline V gene. The CDR3 nucleotides read TGTGCCAGCTTGGGGCAGAGGAACACTGAAGCTTTCTTT. It is translated as CASLGQRNTEAFF.

The sample holds many counts of this clonotype. V gene TRBV2 combines with J gene TRBJ2-7; 7 positions match TRBD1. V gave up 5 bases and J gave up 2 bases; unmatched junction bases: 0. The CDR3 extends over 12 amino acids. Germline V gene data show CDR1 as SNHLY and CDR2 as FYNNEI. The CDR3 is CASSTGAYEQYF. The CDR3 DNA follows: TGTGCCAGCAGTACAGGGGCCTACGAGCAGTACTTC.

CDR3 DNA: TGTGCCAGCAGTCTAGACAACTCTGGAAACACCATATATTTT. This encodes CASSLDNSGNTIYF. The V gene is TRBV28, the J gene TRBJ1-3; D not resolved. Trimming took off 5 bases at V and 0 bases at J, with 8 bases between the two ends. CDR1 and CDR2 from the germline V gene are MDHEN and SYDVKM. The CDR3 contains 14 residues.

This clonotype was picked up many times. The chain has TRBV2 and TRBJ2-1; D may be TRBD1 (5 bases). CDR3 length: 14 residues. The ends were cut back, 5 bases at V and 8 bases at J, with 16 bases in the middle. Looked up from germline, CDR1 is SNHLY and CDR2 is FYNNEI. CDR3 loop: CASSSDRKHYEQFF. The CDR3 bases are TGTGCCAGCAGTTCCGACAGAAAACATTATGAGCAGTTCTTC.

This clonotype was detected a few times. A much larger clone is a single base away; this may be a read error. The chain is built from TRBV30 and TRBJ2-2, with D possibly called TRBD1 or TRBD2 (5 bases each). CDR3 length equals 13 residues. Trimming pared 3 bases from V and 8 bases from J, leaving 13 bases between. Germline CDR1 is GTSNPN and CDR2 is SVGIG (reference sequence). This CDR3 is CAWRGRYFGELFF. As DNA, the CDR3 is TGTGCCTGGAGGGGACGGTATTTTGGGGAGCTGTTTTTT.

This clonotype has ten or more counts. The V and J genes are TRBV30 and TRBJ1-2; TRBD1 matches 9 bases. The germline V gene encodes CDR1 GTSNPN and CDR2 SVGIG (reference sequence). V trimming: 8 bases; J trimming: 4 bases; junction bases outside the gene matches: 11. The CDR3 length is 14 residues. The CDR3 spells CAGGGTGIGYGYTF. CDR3 coding DNA: TGTGCCGGGGGGGGGACAGGGATCGGCTATGGCTACACCTTC. The full variable domain, its missing parts supplied by reference TRBV30 and TRBJ1-2, is SQTIHQWPATLVQPVGSPLSLECTVEGTSNPNLYWYRQAAGRGLQLLFYSVGIGQISSEVPQNLSASRPQDRQFILSSKKLLLSDSGFYLCAGGGTGIGYGYTFGSGTRLTVV.

This clonotype appeared many times. The V call is TRBV12-3 or TRBV12-4, the J call TRBJ1-6; maybe TRBD1 (5 bases). This CDR3 spans 14 amino acids. Trimming took 6 bases from V and 5 from J, leaving 11 bases between them. The CDR3 protein is CASRSDRHNSPLHF. CDR3 in DNA: TGTGCCAGCAGATCTGACAGACATAATTCACCCCTCCACTTT.

This clonotype occurred many times. The chain carries TRBV12-3 or TRBV12-4 and TRBJ1-1; D unclear. The CDR3 loop spans 13 amino acids. Deletions cut 5 bases from V and 3 bases from J, with 10 bases between. The CDR3 coding sequence is TGTGCCAGCAGTGCGGGTCGGTACACTGAAGCTTTCTTT. Amino acid sequence: CASSAGRYTEAFF.

This clonotype has at least ten counts. V gene TRBV18 combines with J gene TRBJ2-5; D unresolved. The CDR3 extends over 12 amino acids. Germline CDR1 and CDR2: KGHSH and LQKENI. Trimming pared 6 bases from V and 4 bases from J, leaving 9 bases between. As DNA, the CDR3 is TGTGCCAGCTCGTCAGATGGAGAGACCCAGTACTTC. Amino acid sequence: CASSSDGETQYF.

This clonotype was seen ten or more times. The CDR3 sequence is CASSESQQNTEAFF. CDR3 sequence (DNA): TGTGCCAGCAGTGAATCGCAGCAGAACACTGAAGCTTTCTTT. The chain employs TRBV25-1 and TRBJ1-1; D ambiguous. From germline, CDR1 is MGHDK and CDR2 SYGVNS. V was cut by 1 base and J by 1 base, with 7 bases left in between. This CDR3 has 14 amino acids.